Each of the 30 T cell receptor beta chains below was sequenced from the same sample in a study of cytomegalovirus exposure and HLA in healthy donors. It was with 60 Vbeta and 13 Jbeta primers that the PCR ran. Sequenced by immunoSEQ multiplex PCR; TCRdb stores in-frame clones only, minus some. The sample shows some 98,000 clones, 70% of them seen only once. The sample was PBMCs. These TCRs come from a man aged 45-60 years in good health and CMV-seronegative.

The gene calls are TRBV28 and TRBJ2-7, with TRBD2 identical over 9 bases. The CDR3 extends over 15 amino acids. J was trimmed by 4 bases and V by 2 bases; bases with no gene match: 6. Germline values: CDR1 MDHEN, CDR2 SYDVKM. In nucleotides, the CDR3 is TGTGCCAGCAGTTTAACGCGGGAGGGCTGGTACGAGCAGTACTTC. Translating gives CASSLTREGWYEQYF.

This clone was observed a single time. J is TRBJ2-1 and V is TRBV5-4, with TRBD1 identical over 8 bases. V lost 0 bases and J lost 1; bases outside the gene matches: 9. The CDR3 spans 18 residues. Germline assignment: CDR1 SGHNT and CDR2 YYREEE (reference sequence). The CDR3 is CASSLGRQGAASYNEQFF. The CDR3 DNA follows: TGTGCCAGCAGCTTGGGACGTCAGGGGGCAGCGTCCTACAATGAGCAGTTCTTC.

The chain uses TRBV10-1 and TRBJ2-3; TRBD1 might be the D (5 bases). V was trimmed by 0 bases and J by 6 bases, leaving 16 bases between them. The V gene's germline CDR1 is WNHNN and CDR2 SYGVQD (reference sequence). The CDR3 consists of 16 residues. In DNA form, the CDR3 reads TGCGCCAGCAGTGAGTCGATTGCAGGGAAATCCGATACGCAGTATTTT. Amino acid sequence: CASSESIAGKSDTQYF.

The genes are TRBV7-9 and TRBJ2-1; 7 bases agree with TRBD2. CDR3 length: 17 residues. Germline values: CDR1 SEHNR, CDR2 FQNEAQ (reference sequence). The V gene end was trimmed by 5 bases and the J gene end by 6 bases; junction bases not matched to a gene: 16. CDR3 loop: CASSPPLYGEGLNEQFF. The CDR3 nucleotides read TGTGCCAGCAGCCCACCTCTCTATGGGGAGGGCCTCAATGAGCAGTTCTTC.

V and J are TRBV29-1 and TRBJ1-1; a weak D match, TRBD1 (5 bases). V dropped 3 bases and J dropped 6 bases, with 23 bases sitting between them. The germline gives CDR1 SQVTM, CDR2 ANQGSEA. There are 16 residues in the CDR3. CDR3 sequence reads: CSVDVAAGGTNAEAFF. In DNA form, the CDR3 reads TGCAGCGTTGATGTAGCGGCTGGGGGAACAAATGCTGAAGCTTTCTTT.

The rearrangement uses TRBV7-2 and TRBJ2-2, with 14 bases fitting TRBD2. The CDR3 totals 15 residues. V lost 6 bases to trimming and J lost 7 bases; unmatched junction nucleotides: 4. Germline CDR1 reads SGHTA; CDR2 reads FQGNSA. DNA of the CDR3: TGTGCCAGCAGGGGACTAGCGGGGGAAGGCGGGGAGCTGTTTTTT. Translating gives CASRGLAGEGGELFF. Full variable domain (missing parts from reference TRBV7-2 and TRBJ2-2): GAGVSQSPSNKVTEKGKDVELRCDPISGHTALYWYRQSLGQGLEFLIYFQGNSAPDKSGLPSDRFSAERTGGSVSTLTIQRTQQEDSAVYLCASRGLAGEGGELFFGEGSRLTVL.

The gene calls are TRBV5-6 and TRBJ2-7; no clear D. The CDR3 consists of 12 residues. The V and J ends lost 4 bases and 3 bases respectively, with 8 bases between them. Looked up from germline, CDR1 is SGHDT and CDR2 is YYEEEE. The CDR3 nucleotides are TGTGCCAGCAGCATCGAGCGCTACGAGCAGTACTTC. Translated, it gives CASSIERYEQYF.

Only a few counts were recorded for this clone. This sequence joins TRBV7-9 and TRBJ2-1; a possible D gene is TRBD2 (5 bases). The CDR3 runs to 15 residues. Germline V gene data show CDR1 as SEHNR and CDR2 as FQNEAQ (reference sequence). V was trimmed by 1 base and J by 4 bases, leaving 11 bases between them. Here the CDR3 reads CASSLDRGNYNEQFF. In nucleotides, the CDR3 is TGTGCCAGCAGCTTAGATCGGGGAAATTACAATGAGCAGTTCTTC.

This clone was counted a single time. The chain couples TRBV4-3 to TRBJ1-2; 7 bases line up with TRBD1. The germline V gene has CDR1 LGHNA and CDR2 YSLEER. J gave up 4 bases and V 0 bases, and 8 bases lay outside the gene matches. The CDR3 sequence is 16 residues long. The DNA for the CDR3 is TGCGCCAGCAGCCAAGAATTTGTGGGACAGAGCTATGGCTACACCTTC. Protein sequence: CASSQEFVGQSYGYTF.

This sequence joins TRBV7-9 and TRBJ1-1; D gene uncertain. CDR1 is SEHNR, CDR2 FQNEAQ, per germline (reference sequence). V dropped 3 bases and J dropped 0 bases, with 17 bases sitting between them. This CDR3 spans 17 amino acids. The CDR3 nucleotides are TGTGCCAGCAGCTTGTCCCTAGGTGGAGGAATGAACACTGAAGCTTTCTTT. Residues: CASSLSLGGGMNTEAFF.

The chain links TRBV29-1 to TRBJ1-2, with TRBD1 identical over 8 bases. The CDR3 has 15 amino acids. V shed 3 bases and J 6 bases; nucleotides not matched to a gene: 12. The germline V gene encodes CDR1 SQVTM and CDR2 ANQGSEA. CDR3 sequence (DNA): TGCAGCGTTGACAGGGGGCTCGGTGTTAGCCATGGCTACACCTTC. Translating it yields CSVDRGLGVSHGYTF.

The genes are TRBV27 and TRBJ2-1, with unresolved D. CDR3 size: 12 residues. V dropped 6 bases and J dropped 9 bases, with 12 bases sitting between them. CDR1 and CDR2 (germline): MNHEY, SMNVEV (reference sequence). The CDR3 coding sequence is TGTGCCAGCAGCTCAAGTTACGGTGAGCAGTTCTTC. As protein: CASSSSYGEQFF.

This chain connects TRBV4-1 to TRBJ2-1; a possible D gene is TRBD1 (6 bases). Trimming stripped 5 bases from V and 12 bases from J, with 17 bases between. The CDR3 is made up of 13 amino acids. CDR1 and CDR2 (germline): MGHRA, YSYEKL. CDR3 in DNA: TGCGCCAGCAGCTTCCGGGACATTCACGGGCAGTTCTTC. Translation gives CASSFRDIHGQFF.

This clone was seen just once. The chain carries TRBV19 and TRBJ2-7; maybe TRBD1 (6 bases). CDR1 is LNHDA, CDR2 SQIVND, per germline (reference sequence). The CDR3 totals 14 residues. Trimming pared 5 bases from V and 7 bases from J, leaving 18 bases between. The CDR3 DNA reads as TGTGCCAGTAGTGCCGCCGGGACAAGTGGAGAGCAGTACTTC. The encoded protein is CASSAAGTSGEQYF.

The chain links TRBV5-4 to TRBJ2-7, with 10 bases lining up with TRBD1. Germline CDR1 reads SGHNT; CDR2 reads YYREEE (reference sequence). The CDR3 has 14 amino acids. V trimming: 1 base; J trimming: 5 bases; junction bases outside the gene matches: 3. CDR3 coding DNA: TGTGCCAGCAGCTTGTCGGGACAGGGGCACGAGCAGTACTTC. Amino acids: CASSLSGQGHEQYF.

The chain has TRBV19 and TRBJ2-2; TRBD2 aligns across 8 bases. V trimming: 10 bases; J trimming: 2 bases; junction bases outside the gene matches: 12. This CDR3 contains 16 residues. Germline V CDR1 and CDR2: LNHDA, SQIVND (reference sequence). In DNA, the CDR3 is TGTGCCAACTCAAACGAACGGGAGGGCAACACCGGGGAGCTGTTTTTT. This codes for CANSNEREGNTGELFF.

J is TRBJ2-1 and V is TRBV5-1; 8 bases line up with TRBD1. The CDR3 totals 14 residues. In germline, CDR1 is SGHRS, CDR2 YFSETQ. The junction had 4 bases not matched to a gene; V was cut back by 0 bases and J by 8 bases. CDR3 nucleotide sequence: TGCGCCAGCAGCTTGGGACAGGGGTTCCATGAGCAGTTCTTC. Protein sequence: CASSLGQGFHEQFF.

CDR3 sequence reads: CASRERGREQFF. Written as DNA, the CDR3 is TGTGCCAGCAGAGAAAGAGGGAGGGAGCAGTTCTTC. This chain links TRBV7-9 with TRBJ2-1; the D gene is possibly TRBD2 (6 bases). The CDR3 has 12 residues. Germline-derived CDR1 and CDR2 are SEHNR and FQNEAQ (reference sequence). The germline V and J ends were trimmed by 6 bases and 10 bases, with 13 bases remaining between them.

This chain connects TRBV4-2 to TRBJ2-5; 7 nucleotides align to TRBD1. The better agreement between TRBJ2-7 and the DNA end casts doubt on the J call. Germline V lookup: CDR1 LGHNA, CDR2 YNFKEQ. The CDR3 contains 16 residues. CDR3: CASSQRLGDSPNEQYF. CDR3 bases: TGTGCCAGCAGCCAACGTCTAGGGGACAGTCCTAACGAGCAGTACTTC.

The chain is built from TRBV12-5 and TRBJ2-2, with 8 bases aligning to TRBD2. CDR1 and CDR2 from the germline V gene are LGHNT and FRNRAP. This CDR3 spans 19 amino acids. V was clipped by 2 bases and J by 0 bases; unmatched bases: 11. CDR3 region: CASGLFLVAGGSNTGELFF. DNA of the CDR3: TGTGCTAGTGGTTTGTTCCTTGTGGCGGGGGGCTCGAACACCGGGGAGCTGTTTTTT.

This chain links TRBV7-9 with TRBJ2-7; 8 bases are a match to TRBD1. The CDR3 runs 12 residues. V was pared by 8 bases and J by 2 bases, with 2 bases of the junction left unmatched. The germline V gene has CDR1 SEHNR and CDR2 FQNEAQ (reference sequence). CDR3 sequence reads: CASAGGPYEQYF. The CDR3, as DNA: TGTGCCAGCGCAGGGGGCCCCTACGAGCAGTACTTC.

The V call is TRBV30, the J call TRBJ2-7; TRBD1 matches 11 bases. V dropped 0 bases and J dropped 4; count of bases not matched to a gene: 5. Per germline, CDR1 GTSNPN and CDR2 SVGIG (reference sequence). This CDR3 region has 15 residues. The CDR3 bases are TGTGCCTGGAGTGTCCGGACAGGGGGCGCGTACGAGCAGTACTTC. Translated, it gives CAWSVRTGGAYEQYF.

Only a few counts were recorded for this clone. This sample includes further DNA sequences coding for the same CDR3. The J gene is TRBJ1-2, the V gene TRBV5-6; D gene unclear. The CDR3 spans 11 residues. Germline CDR1 SGHDT, CDR2 YYEEEE. The germline V and J ends were trimmed by 3 bases and 8 bases, with 8 bases remaining between them. The CDR3 loop is CASSSGYGYTF. The CDR3 DNA sequence: TGTGCCAGCAGCTCGGGATACGGCTACACCTTC. The entire variable domain, with the rest obtained from reference TRBV5-6 and TRBJ1-2, is as follows: DAGVTQSPTHLIKTRGQQVTLRCSPKSGHDTVSWYQQALGQGPQFIFQYYEEEERQRGNFPDRFSGHQFPNYSSELNVNALLLGDSALYLCASSSGYGYTFGSGTRLTVV.

This chain connects TRBV10-2 to TRBJ2-7; 7 positions agree with TRBD2. Trimming removed 8 bases from V and 3 bases from J; junction bases left unmatched: 10. The CDR3 runs 14 residues. Germline V lookup: CDR1 WSHSY, CDR2 SAAADI. The CDR3 loop reads CASQKTSNNYEQYF. CDR3 sequence (DNA): TGCGCCAGCCAAAAGACTAGCAATAACTACGAGCAGTACTTC.

V and J are TRBV18 and TRBJ2-1; 7 nucleotides agree with TRBD2. Germline loops: CDR1 KGHSH, CDR2 LQKENI. Germline trimming cut 3 bases from V and 6 bases from J; bases unmatched to any gene: 5. The CDR3 contains 14 residues. The chain's CDR3 is CASSPRGSVNEQFF. The CDR3 nucleotides read TGTGCCAGCTCACCGCGGGGGTCGGTCAATGAGCAGTTCTTC.

This chain links TRBV4-1 with TRBJ2-1; D may be TRBD2 (7 bases). Germline V gene data show CDR1 as MGHRA and CDR2 as YSYEKL. V lost 0 bases, J lost 2 bases, and 14 bases lay in between. The CDR3 totals 17 residues. The CDR3 is CASSQDEGGGAYNEQFF. The CDR3 DNA reads as TGCGCCAGCAGCCAAGATGAGGGGGGAGGGGCCTACAATGAGCAGTTCTTC.

The rearrangement links TRBV7-2 to TRBJ2-7; D unresolved. The CDR3 extends over 14 amino acids. Trimming stripped 2 bases from V and 4 bases from J, with 12 bases between. The germline V gene has CDR1 SGHTA and CDR2 FQGNSA. The CDR3 loop is CASSLFVTKYEQYF. The CDR3 DNA follows: TGTGCCAGCAGCTTATTCGTAACAAAGTACGAGCAGTACTTC.

This clone was recorded a few times. V usage is TRBV2 and J usage is TRBJ2-3; D is ambiguous. Germline loops: CDR1 SNHLY, CDR2 FYNNEI. The CDR3 is 15 residues long. V was cut by 4 bases and J by 2 bases, with 13 bases left in between. CDR3 DNA: TGTGCCAGCAGTGTTACTACACTCTACACAGATACGCAGTATTTT. Translating it yields CASSVTTLYTDTQYF.

In this sample, this clone turned up a few times. This chain links TRBV27 with TRBJ1-4; 8 bases match TRBD1. From germline, CDR1 is MNHEY and CDR2 SMNVEV (reference sequence). This CDR3 region has 15 residues. V shed 3 bases and J 8 bases; nucleotides not matched to a gene: 8. CDR3 sequence: CASSFSTRTGEKLFF. CDR3 DNA: TGTGCCAGCAGTTTCTCTACTAGGACAGGGGAAAAACTGTTTTTT.

The CDR3 nucleotides read TGTGCCAGTAGTTCCGACAGGGGTAACTATGGCTACACCTTC. Translated: CASSSDRGNYGYTF. This chain joins TRBV19 and TRBJ1-2; TRBD1 aligns across 8 bases. Germline CDR1 and CDR2: LNHDA and SQIVND (reference sequence). V lost 5 bases to trimming and J lost 1 base; unmatched junction nucleotides: 3. The CDR3 consists of 14 residues.